Following are 29 T cell receptor beta chains from one sample sequenced in a study of human T cells and chemical hapten exposure (dated by TCRdb to 2020 to 2022). Libraries were made using RACE. Sequenced using a NextSeq 500. TCRdb took the public reads, trimmed them with fastp at Q25, ran MiXCR for clone calling and kept in-frame beta chains. One record per CDR3 amino acid sequence lists the most common genes and DNA. Recorded for this sample are around 95,000 distinct CDR3 sequences; approximately 11% of them occurred a single time. Of the sample, about 3% falls within the top ten clones. This sample's time point label indicates: pre-sensitization, week 0. The meaning of the sample's treatment or condition label: therapeutic diphenylcyclopropenone sensitization with weekly scalp DPC. The sequenced sample was whole blood, obtained in connection with sensitization to the hapten diphenylcyclopropenone (DPC). The receptors were gathered from a woman aged 55-69 years with alopecia areata. Some clones in this sample may be carry-over from other donors' samples.

This clonotype was detected only once. This chain joins TRBV20-1 and TRBJ2-4, with D perhaps matching TRBD1 (5 bases). Trimming cost V 4 bases and J 3 bases, with 13 bases left between them. This CDR3 has 14 amino acids. Germline loops: CDR1 DFQATT, CDR2 SNEGSKA (reference sequence). The chain's CDR3 is CSAKHRTSKNIQYF. In DNA, the CDR3 is TGCAGTGCTAAACATAGGACAAGCAAAAACATTCAGTACTTC.

This clonotype was seen more than once but under ten times. The V call is TRBV20-1, the J call TRBJ2-1; 11 bases fit TRBD2. Germline assignment: CDR1 DFQATT and CDR2 SNEGSKA (reference sequence). V gave up 6 bases and J gave up 2 bases; unmatched junction bases: 9. The CDR3 covers 16 residues. This chain's CDR3 is CSAPSRLAGPYNEQFF. CDR3 in DNA: TGCAGTGCACCATCTAGACTAGCGGGGCCCTACAATGAGCAGTTCTTC.

This clonotype was seen repeatedly, ten times or more. V gene TRBV7-2 combines with J gene TRBJ2-3; D is ambiguous. This CDR3 has 13 residues. V was clipped by 5 bases and J by 2 bases, with 8 bases between them. In germline, CDR1 is SGHTA, CDR2 FQGNSA. CDR3 DNA: TGTGCCAGCAGCCAATCGTACACAGATACGCAGTATTTT. Translated, it gives CASSQSYTDTQYF. The full variable domain, its missing parts supplied by reference TRBV7-2 and TRBJ2-3, is GAGVSQSPSNKVTEKGKDVELRCDPISGHTALYWYRQSLGQGLEFLIYFQGNSAPDKSGLPSDRFSAERTGGSVSTLTIQRTQQEDSAVYLCASSQSYTDTQYFGPGTRLTVL.

In its sample, this clonotype was seen many times. This chain joins TRBV27 and TRBJ1-5, with unresolved D. This CDR3 has 13 amino acids. The germline V gene has CDR1 MNHEY and CDR2 SMNVEV (reference sequence). Trimming removed 1 base from V and 5 bases from J, with 6 bases in between. For the CDR3, the DNA is TGTGCCAGCAGTTTATTTCGCGATCAGCCCCAGCATTTT. The encoded protein is CASSLFRDQPQHF.

Details on this clonotype: Germline is not matched at one junction end, which may reflect a read error. The rearrangement links TRBV18 to TRBJ2-7; 8 nucleotides agree with TRBD2. Germline CDR1 reads KGHSH; CDR2 reads LQKENI. There are 13 residues in the CDR3. For the CDR3, the DNA is TGTGTCAGCTCACCAGCGGGAGCCTACGAGCAGTACTTC. It codes for CVSSPAGAYEQYF. The variable domain in full, completed from reference TRBV18 and TRBJ2-7, reads NAGVMQNPRHLVRRRGQEARLRCSPMKGHSHVYWYRQLPEEGLKFMVYLQKENIIDESGMPKERFSAEFPKEGPSILRIQQVVRGDSAAYFCVSSPAGAYEQYFGPGTRLTVT.

Notes on this clonotype: This clone may be a read error of a much larger clone one base away. This chain links TRBV6-6 with TRBJ1-4, with unresolved D. Germline V gives CDR1 MNHNY, CDR2 SVGAGI (reference sequence). CDR3 size: 13 residues. V was shortened by 4 bases and J by 8 bases, with 11 bases between the two germline ends. CDR3 sequence: CASSCSSWEKLFF. CDR3 nucleotide sequence: TGTGCCAGCAGTTGCTCAAGTTGGGAAAAACTGTTTTTT.

This clonotype appeared many times. The J gene is TRBJ2-3, the V gene TRBV6-5; D is undetermined. V shed 6 bases and J shed 6 bases, with 10 bases lying between them. The germline V gene encodes CDR1 MNHEY and CDR2 SVGAGI. The CDR3 contains 12 residues. The DNA of the CDR3 is TGTGCCAGCAGCCCCAACGGGGATACGCAGTATTTT. As protein: CASSPNGDTQYF.

This clonotype was detected many times. The chain carries TRBV18 and TRBJ2-1; a possible D gene is TRBD2 (6 bases). V was cut by 0 bases and J by 0 bases, with 12 bases left in between. This CDR3 spans 17 amino acids. Germline V CDR1 and CDR2: KGHSH, LQKENI. Here the CDR3 DNA reads TGTGCCAGCTCACCACCGCCGGGGGTCCACTCCTACAATGAGCAGTTCTTC. Protein: CASSPPPGVHSYNEQFF.

This clonotype occurred many times. V gene TRBV12-3 or TRBV12-4 combines with J gene TRBJ1-6, with TRBD1 identical over 9 bases. With V trimmed by 6 bases and J by 10 bases, 7 bases remained unmatched. The CDR3 has 14 residues. The DNA for the CDR3 is TGTGCCAGCAGCCGGGACAGGGAATGGTCACCCCTCCACTTT. Translation gives CASSRDREWSPLHF.

This clonotype occurred many times. This rearrangement joins TRBV20-1 to TRBJ1-2, with D possibly matching TRBD1 (5 bases). The CDR3 spans 16 residues. With 2 bases removed from V and 5 bases from J, the gap between germline ends came to 21 bases. From germline, CDR1 is DFQATT and CDR2 SNEGSKA (reference sequence). The CDR3 DNA sequence: TGCAGTGCTAGATCCGGGGGTTCGGGAACGGGGTATGGCTACACCTTC. It translates to CSARSGGSGTGYGYTF.

This clonotype came up a few times. This sequence joins TRBV19 and TRBJ2-1, with 10 bases fitting TRBD2. The junction had 6 bases not matched to a gene; V was cut back by 1 base and J by 3 bases. The germline gives CDR1 LNHDA, CDR2 SQIVND (reference sequence). This CDR3 region has 17 residues. CDR3 DNA sequence: TGTGCCAGTAGTATAGCGGTTACTAGCGGGATCTACAATGAGCAGTTCTTC. Translation: CASSIAVTSGIYNEQFF.

The chain is built from TRBV29-1 and TRBJ2-1, with D possibly TRBD1 on 6 matching bases. Germline lookup yields CDR1 SQVTM and CDR2 ANQGSEA. The CDR3 spans 13 residues. The CDR3 spells CMGARIDYNEQFF. DNA of the CDR3: TGCATGGGGGCCCGTATCGACTACAATGAGCAGTTCTTC.

The V gene is TRBV10-3, the J gene TRBJ2-1; maybe TRBD2 (6 bases). The CDR3 is made up of 15 amino acids. V was trimmed by 0 bases and J by 8 bases, leaving 14 bases between them. CDR1 is ENHRY and CDR2 is SYGVKD in the germline V gene. CDR3 in amino acids: CAISESSRGSYEQFF. The DNA of the CDR3 is TGTGCCATCAGTGAGTCGAGTCGGGGGTCCTATGAGCAGTTCTTC.

The gene calls are TRBV19 and TRBJ2-5; 10 nucleotides align to TRBD1. Germline loops: CDR1 LNHDA, CDR2 SQIVND (reference sequence). The ends lost 4 bases at V and 2 bases at J; junction bases unmatched: 4. The CDR3 is made up of 15 amino acids. In DNA, the CDR3 is TGTGCCAGTAGTACATGGACAGGGGGGCAAGAGACCCAGTACTTC. Amino acids: CASSTWTGGQETQYF.

This clonotype was seen repeatedly, ten times or more. V is TRBV6-1 and J is TRBJ1-2; 7 bases are a match to TRBD1. Trimming removed 4 bases from V and 4 bases from J; junction bases left unmatched: 6. The CDR3 length is 14 residues. Germline lookup yields CDR1 MNHNS and CDR2 SASEGT. CDR3 nucleotide sequence: TGTGCCAGCAGTGGGGAGAGACAGGGCTATGGCTACACCTTC. Translated, it gives CASSGERQGYGYTF.

The chain has TRBV5-1 and TRBJ2-4; 9 bases agree with TRBD1. Germline trimming cut 4 bases from V and 8 bases from J; bases unmatched to any gene: 4. Per germline, CDR1 SGHRS and CDR2 YFSETQ. The CDR3 has 13 amino acids. CDR3 sequence reads: CASSKTGGDIQYF. The CDR3 DNA sequence: TGCGCCAGCAGCAAGACAGGGGGAGACATTCAGTACTTC.

This clonotype was counted between two and nine times. The chain has TRBV6-5 and TRBJ1-6, with D possibly matching TRBD1 (6 bases). The germline V gene has CDR1 MNHEY and CDR2 SVGAGI. V was pared by 11 bases and J by 8 bases, with 16 bases between. CDR3 length: 13 residues. The CDR3 here is CAAQQGIDSPLHF. CDR3 bases: TGTGCCGCACAGCAGGGGATCGATTCACCCCTCCACTTT.

This clonotype was seen repeatedly, ten times or more. V is TRBV29-1 and J is TRBJ2-7; no clear D. The CDR3 sequence is 12 residues long. Germline V gene sequence: CDR1 SQVTM, CDR2 ANQGSEA. Trimming took 6 bases from V and 5 from J, leaving 14 bases between them. DNA for the CDR3: TGCAGCGTCAGCAGCAGGCCCGACGAGCAGTACTTC. It encodes CSVSSRPDEQYF.

The chain links TRBV10-3 to TRBJ2-6, with D possibly being TRBD1 (6 bases). CDR1 and CDR2 (germline): ENHRY, SYGVKD. The CDR3 is 17 amino acids. The germline V and J ends were trimmed by 2 bases and 0 bases, with 11 bases remaining between them. The CDR3 nucleotides read TGTGCCATCAGTGAGATGGGGGCGGGCTCTGGGGCCAACGTCCTGACTTTC. It codes for CAISEMGAGSGANVLTF.

Only a few counts were recorded for this clonotype. J is TRBJ2-3 and V is TRBV20-1, with TRBD2 matching 9 bases. This CDR3 is built from 14 residues. CDR1 and CDR2 (germline): DFQATT, SNEGSKA (reference sequence). With V trimmed by 5 bases and J by 4 bases, 7 bases remained unmatched. The CDR3 sequence: CSAAPGLASDTQYF. The CDR3 coding sequence is TGCAGTGCTGCACCGGGACTAGCATCAGATACGCAGTATTTT.

This clonotype showed up just a few times. This chain uses TRBV10-3 with TRBJ1-2; no reliable D call. V dropped 8 bases and J dropped 8 bases, with 18 bases sitting between them. The CDR3 has 13 residues. Per germline, CDR1 ENHRY and CDR2 SYGVKD. For the CDR3, the DNA is TGTGCCATCGGTCCGGGAGGGTACGGAGGCTACACCTTC. It encodes CAIGPGGYGGYTF.

Ten or more counts support this clonotype. The V gene is TRBV5-6, the J gene TRBJ1-1; D is unresolved. The CDR3 spans 11 residues. Germline V gives CDR1 SGHDT, CDR2 YYEEEE. V gave up 2 bases and J gave up 2 bases, with 1 base separating them. This CDR3 is CASSLNTEAFF. Written as DNA, the CDR3 is TGTGCCAGCAGCTTAAACACTGAAGCTTTCTTT.

This clonotype has ten or more counts. The CDR3, as DNA: TGTGCCAGCAGCTTACTTAACAGGGGGCAGGCCGGGGAGCTGTTTTTT. Translation gives CASSLLNRGQAGELFF. The chain employs TRBV7-2 and TRBJ2-2; TRBD1 aligns across 9 bases. V was clipped by 2 bases and J by 6 bases; unmatched bases: 7. Per germline, CDR1 SGHTA and CDR2 FQGNSA. The CDR3 has 16 residues. Variable domain in full (rest from reference TRBV7-2 and TRBJ2-2): GAGVSQSPSNKVTEKGKDVELRCDPISGHTALYWYRQSLGQGLEFLIYFQGNSAPDKSGLPSDRFSAERTGGSVSTLTIQRTQQEDSAVYLCASSLLNRGQAGELFFGEGSRLTVL.

The chain joins TRBV5-6 to TRBJ1-1, with 11 bases fitting TRBD1. The CDR3 spans 16 residues. Germline trimming cut 4 bases from V and 5 bases from J; bases unmatched to any gene: 10. Germline CDR1 is SGHDT and CDR2 is YYEEEE. The chain's CDR3 is CASSIGQGASGTEAFF. The CDR3 nucleotides read TGTGCCAGCAGCATTGGACAGGGGGCATCTGGGACTGAAGCTTTCTTT.

This sequence joins TRBV5-5 and TRBJ1-5, with D possibly matching TRBD1 (5 bases). The CDR3 runs 17 residues. The germline V gene encodes CDR1 SGHKS and CDR2 YYEKEE (reference sequence). V dropped 2 bases and J dropped 5 bases, with 20 bases sitting between them. DNA of the CDR3: TGTGCCAGCAGCTTCACCGCAGGGCTGAATTTCGATCAGCCCCAGCATTTT. Translating gives CASSFTAGLNFDQPQHF.

This clonotype was seen ten or more times. The V call is TRBV12-3 or TRBV12-4, the J call TRBJ2-1; D possibly corresponds to TRBD1 (6 bases). V lost 5 bases and J 7 bases, leaving 9 bases between the germline ends. The CDR3 has 12 amino acids. The CDR3 DNA follows: TGTGCCAGCAGTCCCCAGGGGAATGAGCAGTTCTTC. Translation gives CASSPQGNEQFF.

This clonotype has a count of ten or more. This chain links TRBV29-1 with TRBJ1-2, with 10 nucleotides matching TRBD1. J was trimmed by 3 bases and V by 3 bases; bases with no gene match: 13. Germline assignment: CDR1 SQVTM and CDR2 ANQGSEA. This CDR3 comprises 17 residues. The CDR3 DNA is TGCAGCGTTGACCAAGACAGGGGGCGATTGAGGGACTATGGCTACACCTTC. Translating gives CSVDQDRGRLRDYGYTF.

A few counts support this clonotype. The chain couples TRBV12-3 or TRBV12-4 to TRBJ2-1, with TRBD2 matching over 8 bases. The CDR3 contains 14 residues. V lost 5 bases and J lost 7; bases outside the gene matches: 7. CDR3 nucleotide sequence: TGTGCCAGCAGTCCGGCGGGACTAGAAAATGAGCAGTTCTTC. Its protein is CASSPAGLENEQFF.

In this sample, this clonotype turned up many times. The rearrangement links TRBV3-1 to TRBJ2-1; D possibly corresponds to TRBD2 (5 bases). Trimming pared 1 base from V and 7 bases from J, leaving 5 bases between. CDR1 LGHDT and CDR2 YNNKEL come from the germline V gene (reference sequence). The length of the CDR3 is 12 residues. As DNA, the CDR3 is TGTGCCAGCAGCCAAGCGGGGAATGAGCAGTTCTTC. The encoded protein is CASSQAGNEQFF.